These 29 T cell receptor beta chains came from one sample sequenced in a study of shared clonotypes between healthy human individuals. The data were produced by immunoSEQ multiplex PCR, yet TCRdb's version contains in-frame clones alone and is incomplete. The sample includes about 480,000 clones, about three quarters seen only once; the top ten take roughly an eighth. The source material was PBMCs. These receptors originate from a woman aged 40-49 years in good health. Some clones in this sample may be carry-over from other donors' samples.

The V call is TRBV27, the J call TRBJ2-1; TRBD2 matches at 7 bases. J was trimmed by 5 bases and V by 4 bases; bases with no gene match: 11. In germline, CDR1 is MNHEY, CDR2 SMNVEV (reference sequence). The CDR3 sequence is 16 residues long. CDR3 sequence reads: CASSWALAVLHNEQFF. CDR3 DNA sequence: TGTGCCAGCAGTTGGGCCCTAGCGGTTCTTCACAATGAGCAGTTCTTC.

The CDR3 reads CASSQTGLAGGSYNEQFF. For the CDR3, the DNA is TGTGCCAGCAGCCAAACGGGACTAGCGGGAGGCTCCTACAATGAGCAGTTCTTC. The chain carries TRBV14 and TRBJ2-1; 15 bases line up with TRBD2. This CDR3 spans 18 amino acids. The germline gives CDR1 SGHDN, CDR2 FVKESK. J lost 0 bases, V lost 2 bases, and 2 bases had no gene match.

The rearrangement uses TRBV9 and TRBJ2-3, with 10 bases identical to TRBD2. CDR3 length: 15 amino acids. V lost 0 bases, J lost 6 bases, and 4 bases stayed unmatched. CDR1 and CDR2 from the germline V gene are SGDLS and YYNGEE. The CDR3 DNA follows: TGTGCCAGCAGCGTAGCTAGCGGGAGTTTTGATACGCAGTATTTT. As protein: CASSVASGSFDTQYF. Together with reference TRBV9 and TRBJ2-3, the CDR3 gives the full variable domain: DSGVTQTPKHLITATGQRVTLRCSPRSGDLSVYWYQQSLDQGLQFLIQYYNGEERAKGNILERFSAQQFPDLHSELNLSSLELGDSALYFCASSVASGSFDTQYFGPGTRLTVL.

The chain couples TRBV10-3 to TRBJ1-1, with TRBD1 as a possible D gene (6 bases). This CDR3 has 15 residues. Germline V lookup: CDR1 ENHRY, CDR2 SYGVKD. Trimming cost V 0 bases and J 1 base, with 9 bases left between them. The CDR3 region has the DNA TGTGCCATCAGTGAGTCGGGGGGCCGGAACACTGAAGCTTTCTTT. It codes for CAISESGGRNTEAFF.

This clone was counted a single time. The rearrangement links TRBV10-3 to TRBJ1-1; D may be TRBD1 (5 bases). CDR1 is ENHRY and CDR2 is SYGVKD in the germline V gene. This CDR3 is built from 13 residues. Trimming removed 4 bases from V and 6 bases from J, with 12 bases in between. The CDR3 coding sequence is TGTGCCATCAGTGTTCGAGGGGAGTCTGAAGCTTTCTTT. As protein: CAISVRGESEAFF.

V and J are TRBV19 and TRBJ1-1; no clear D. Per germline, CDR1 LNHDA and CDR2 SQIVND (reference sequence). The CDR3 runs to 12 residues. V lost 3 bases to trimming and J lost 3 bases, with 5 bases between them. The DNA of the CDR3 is TGTGCCAGTAGTATTAAGGACACTGAAGCTTTCTTT. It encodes CASSIKDTEAFF.

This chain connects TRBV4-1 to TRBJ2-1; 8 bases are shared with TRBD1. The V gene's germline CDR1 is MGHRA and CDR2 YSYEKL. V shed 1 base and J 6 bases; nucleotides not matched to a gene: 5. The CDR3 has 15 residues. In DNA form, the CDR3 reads TGCGCCAGCAGCCAAGGGGGACAGGCGGGCAATGAGCAGTTCTTC. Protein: CASSQGGQAGNEQFF.

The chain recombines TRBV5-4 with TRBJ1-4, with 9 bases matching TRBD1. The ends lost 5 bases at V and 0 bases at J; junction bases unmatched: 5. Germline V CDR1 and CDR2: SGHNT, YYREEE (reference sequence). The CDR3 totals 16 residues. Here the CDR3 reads CASSRTGGSTNEKLFF. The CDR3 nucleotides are TGTGCCAGCAGTCGCACAGGGGGCTCAACTAATGAAAAACTGTTTTTT. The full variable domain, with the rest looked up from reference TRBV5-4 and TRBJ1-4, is ETGVTQSPTHLIKTRGQQVTLRCSSQSGHNTVSWYQQALGQGPQFIFQYYREEENGRGNFPPRFSGLQFPNYSSELNVNALELDDSALYLCASSRTGGSTNEKLFFGSGTQLSVL.

The CDR3 DNA follows: TGTGCCAGCAGCCCCGGGGGGTATAATCAGCCCCAGCATTTT. This translates into CASSPGGYNQPQHF. V gene TRBV13 combines with J gene TRBJ1-5; D is possibly TRBD1 (5 bases). The germline CDR1 and CDR2 sequences are PRHDT and FYEKMQ (reference sequence). V lost 5 bases, J lost 4 bases, and 12 bases lay in between. There are 14 residues in the CDR3.

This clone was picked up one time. CDR3 nucleotide sequence: TGTGCCAGCAGCGTAGATGGGAACCGCTGGGGAAAACTGTTTTTT. Amino acid sequence: CASSVDGNRWGKLFF. V gene TRBV9 combines with J gene TRBJ1-4, with D unclear. This CDR3 contains 15 residues. Per germline, CDR1 SGDLS and CDR2 YYNGEE. Between the trimmed V and J ends, which lost 0 bases and 10 bases, there was a span of 16 bases.

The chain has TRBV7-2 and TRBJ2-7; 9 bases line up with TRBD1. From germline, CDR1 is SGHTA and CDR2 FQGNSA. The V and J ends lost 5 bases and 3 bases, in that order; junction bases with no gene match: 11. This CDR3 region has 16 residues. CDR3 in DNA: TGTGCCAGCAGCAAGGGACAGGGTTGGGAGAACTACGAGCAGTACTTC. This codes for CASSKGQGWENYEQYF.

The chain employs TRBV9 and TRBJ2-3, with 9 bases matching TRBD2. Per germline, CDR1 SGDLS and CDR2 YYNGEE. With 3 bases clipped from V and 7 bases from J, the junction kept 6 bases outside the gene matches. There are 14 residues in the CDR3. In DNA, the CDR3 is TGTGCCAGCAGCGATGGAGCGGGAGGATATACGCAGTATTTT. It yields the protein CASSDGAGGYTQYF.

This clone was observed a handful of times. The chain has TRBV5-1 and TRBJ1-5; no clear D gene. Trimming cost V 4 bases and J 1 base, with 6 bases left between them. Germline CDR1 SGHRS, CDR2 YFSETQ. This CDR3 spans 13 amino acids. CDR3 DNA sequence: TGCGCCAGCAGCGCGGGAAGCAATCAGCCCCAGCATTTT. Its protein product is CASSAGSNQPQHF.

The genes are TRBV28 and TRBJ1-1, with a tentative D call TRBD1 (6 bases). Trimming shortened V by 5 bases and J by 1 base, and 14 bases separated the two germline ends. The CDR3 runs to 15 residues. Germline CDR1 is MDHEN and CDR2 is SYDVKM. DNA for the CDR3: TGTGCCAGCAGTCCCCCGACAGGCCAGAACACTGAAGCTTTCTTT. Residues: CASSPPTGQNTEAFF.

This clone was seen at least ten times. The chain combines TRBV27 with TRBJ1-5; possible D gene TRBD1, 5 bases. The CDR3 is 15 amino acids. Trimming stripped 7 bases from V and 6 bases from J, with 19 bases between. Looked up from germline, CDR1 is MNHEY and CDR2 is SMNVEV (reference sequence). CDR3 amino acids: CASTITGGGSQPQHF. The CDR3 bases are TGTGCCAGCACTATAACCGGGGGTGGTTCTCAGCCCCAGCATTTT.

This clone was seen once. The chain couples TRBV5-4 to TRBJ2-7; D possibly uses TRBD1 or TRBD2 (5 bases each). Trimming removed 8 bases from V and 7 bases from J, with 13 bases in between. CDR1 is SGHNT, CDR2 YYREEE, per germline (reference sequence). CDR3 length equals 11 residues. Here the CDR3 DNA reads TGTGCCAGTAACGGGGCTGGAGAGCAGTACTTC. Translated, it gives CASNGAGEQYF. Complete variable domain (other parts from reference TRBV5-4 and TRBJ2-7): ETGVTQSPTHLIKTRGQQVTLRCSSQSGHNTVSWYQQALGQGPQFIFQYYREEENGRGNFPPRFSGLQFPNYSSELNVNALELDDSALYLCASNGAGEQYFGPGTRLTVT.

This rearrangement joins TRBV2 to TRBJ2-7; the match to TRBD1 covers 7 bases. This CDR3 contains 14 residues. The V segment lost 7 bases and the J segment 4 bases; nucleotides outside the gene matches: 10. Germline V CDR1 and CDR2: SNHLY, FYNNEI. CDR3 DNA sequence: TGTGCCAGCATCCCGGGACAGAGATCGTACGAGCAGTACTTC. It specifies CASIPGQRSYEQYF. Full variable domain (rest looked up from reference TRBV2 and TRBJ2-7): EPEVTQTPSHQVTQMGQEVILRCVPISNHLYFYWYRQILGQKVEFLVSFYNNEISEKSEIFDDQFSVERPDGSNFTLKIRSTKLEDSAMYFCASIPGQRSYEQYFGPGTRLTVT.

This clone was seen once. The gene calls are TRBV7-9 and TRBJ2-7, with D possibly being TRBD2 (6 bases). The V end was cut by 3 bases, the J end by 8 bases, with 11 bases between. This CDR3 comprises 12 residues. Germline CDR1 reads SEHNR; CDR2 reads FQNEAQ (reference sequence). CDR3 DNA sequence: TGTGCCAGCAGCTTGGACCGGGGGAAGCAGTACTTC. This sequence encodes CASSLDRGKQYF.

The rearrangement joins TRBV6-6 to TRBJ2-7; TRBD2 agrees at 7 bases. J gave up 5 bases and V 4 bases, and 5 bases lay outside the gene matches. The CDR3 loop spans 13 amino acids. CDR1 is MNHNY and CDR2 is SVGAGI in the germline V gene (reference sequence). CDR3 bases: TGTGCCAGCAGTTTTTCCGGGAGGAACGAGCAGTACTTC. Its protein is CASSFSGRNEQYF.

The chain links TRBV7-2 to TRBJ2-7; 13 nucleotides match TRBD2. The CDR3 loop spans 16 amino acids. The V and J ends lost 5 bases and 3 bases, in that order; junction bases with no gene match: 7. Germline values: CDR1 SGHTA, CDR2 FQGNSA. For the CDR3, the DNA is TGTGCCAGCAGCGTTGCCGGGACTAGCGGGAACTACGAGCAGTACTTC. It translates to CASSVAGTSGNYEQYF.

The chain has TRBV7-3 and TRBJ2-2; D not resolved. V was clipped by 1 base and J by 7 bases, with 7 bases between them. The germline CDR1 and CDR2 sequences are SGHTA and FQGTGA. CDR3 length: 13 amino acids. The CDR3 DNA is TGTGCCAGCAGCTTAATAGGGCACGGGGAGCTGTTTTTT. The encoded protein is CASSLIGHGELFF.

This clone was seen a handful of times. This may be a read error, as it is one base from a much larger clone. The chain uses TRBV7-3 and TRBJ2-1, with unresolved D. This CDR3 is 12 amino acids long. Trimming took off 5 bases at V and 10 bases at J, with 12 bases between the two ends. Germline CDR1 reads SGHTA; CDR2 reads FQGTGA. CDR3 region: CASSPTPGEQFF. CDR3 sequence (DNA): TGTGCCAGCAGCCCCACCCCGGGCGAGCAGTTCTTC.

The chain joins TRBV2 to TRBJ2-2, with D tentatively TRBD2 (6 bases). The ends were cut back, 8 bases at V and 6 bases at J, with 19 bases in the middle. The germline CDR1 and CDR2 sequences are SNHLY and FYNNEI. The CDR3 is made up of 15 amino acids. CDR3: CASFPRSGRSGELFF. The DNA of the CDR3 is TGTGCCAGCTTCCCCCGTTCAGGGAGGTCCGGGGAGCTGTTTTTT.

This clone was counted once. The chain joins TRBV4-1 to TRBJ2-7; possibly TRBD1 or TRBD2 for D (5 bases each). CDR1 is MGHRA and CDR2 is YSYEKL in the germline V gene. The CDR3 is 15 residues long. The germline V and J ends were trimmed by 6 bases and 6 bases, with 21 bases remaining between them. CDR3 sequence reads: CASRDPGTPPGEQYF. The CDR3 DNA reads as TGCGCCAGCAGGGACCCAGGGACCCCCCCGGGCGAGCAGTACTTC.

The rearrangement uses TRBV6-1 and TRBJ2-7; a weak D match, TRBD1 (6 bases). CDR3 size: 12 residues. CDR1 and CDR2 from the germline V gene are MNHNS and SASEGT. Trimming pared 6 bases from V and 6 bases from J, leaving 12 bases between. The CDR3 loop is CASRQGLTEQYF. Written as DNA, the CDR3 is TGTGCCAGCAGACAGGGTTTAACCGAGCAGTACTTC.

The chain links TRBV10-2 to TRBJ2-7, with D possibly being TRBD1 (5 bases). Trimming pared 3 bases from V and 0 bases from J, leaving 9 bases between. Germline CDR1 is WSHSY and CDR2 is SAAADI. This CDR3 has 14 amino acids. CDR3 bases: TGCGCCAGCAGTGAAGACGGACACTCCTACGAGCAGTACTTC. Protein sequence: CASSEDGHSYEQYF.

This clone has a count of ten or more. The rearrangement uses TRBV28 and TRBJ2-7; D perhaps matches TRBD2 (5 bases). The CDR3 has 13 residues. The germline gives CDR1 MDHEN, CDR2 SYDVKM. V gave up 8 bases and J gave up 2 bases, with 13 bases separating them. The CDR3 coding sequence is TGTGCCAGCGGGATCGGGGTGGCCTACGAGCAGTACTTC. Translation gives CASGIGVAYEQYF.

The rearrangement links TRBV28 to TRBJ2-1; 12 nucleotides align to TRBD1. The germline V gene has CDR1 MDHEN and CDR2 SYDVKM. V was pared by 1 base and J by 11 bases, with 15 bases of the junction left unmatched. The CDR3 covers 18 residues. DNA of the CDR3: TGTGCCAGCAGTTTATTAGGGACAGGGGGCGTTTGGGCAGAGAAGCAGTTCTTC. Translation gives CASSLLGTGGVWAEKQFF.

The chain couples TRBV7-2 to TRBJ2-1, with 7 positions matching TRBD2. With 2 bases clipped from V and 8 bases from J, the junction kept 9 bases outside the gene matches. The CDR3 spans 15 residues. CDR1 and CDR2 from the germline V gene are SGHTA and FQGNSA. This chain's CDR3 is CASSLPRRSGDEQFF. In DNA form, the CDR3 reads TGTGCCAGCAGCTTACCCCGACGAAGCGGGGATGAGCAGTTCTTC.